This T cell receptor beta chain derives from a study of blood T cell repertoires in COVID-19. Germline lookup yields CDR1 SGHTA and CDR2 FQGNSA. Germline trimming cut 3 bases from V and 0 bases from J; bases unmatched to any gene: 0. The CDR3 sequence is 15 residues long. This clone was counted a few times. Data came from immunoSEQ multiplex PCR; TCRdb stores just in-frame clones and leaves some out. The table shows 55,000 to 85,000 clones, with 73% occurring only once. The receptor was isolated from a man aged 55 to 69 with acute or convalescent COVID-19. The chain carries TRBV7-2 and TRBJ2-1; 9 bases are shared with TRBD2. Material: peripheral blood. CDR3 sequence: CASSFSGSSYNEQFF. The CDR3 region has the DNA TGTGCCAGCAGCTTTAGCGGGAGCTCCTACAATGAGCAGTTCTTC.